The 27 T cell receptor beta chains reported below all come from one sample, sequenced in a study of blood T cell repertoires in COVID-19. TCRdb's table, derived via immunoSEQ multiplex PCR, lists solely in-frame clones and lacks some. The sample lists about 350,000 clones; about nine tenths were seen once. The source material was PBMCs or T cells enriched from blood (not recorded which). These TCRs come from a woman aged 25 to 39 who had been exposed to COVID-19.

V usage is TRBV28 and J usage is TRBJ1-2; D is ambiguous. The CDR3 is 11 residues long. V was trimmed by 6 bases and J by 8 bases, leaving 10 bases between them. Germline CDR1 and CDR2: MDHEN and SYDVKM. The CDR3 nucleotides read TGTGCCAGCAGCGAGATGAGGGGCTACACCTTC. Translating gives CASSEMRGYTF.

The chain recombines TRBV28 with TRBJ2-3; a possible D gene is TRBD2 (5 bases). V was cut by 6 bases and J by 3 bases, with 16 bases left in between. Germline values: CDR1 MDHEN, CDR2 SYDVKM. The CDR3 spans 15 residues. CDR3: CASSNRAESTDTQYF. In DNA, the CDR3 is TGTGCCAGCAGCAACCGAGCGGAAAGTACAGATACGCAGTATTTT.

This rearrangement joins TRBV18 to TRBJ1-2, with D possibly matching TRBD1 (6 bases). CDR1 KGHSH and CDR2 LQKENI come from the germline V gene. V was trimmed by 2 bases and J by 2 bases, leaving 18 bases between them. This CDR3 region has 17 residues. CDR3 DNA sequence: TGTGCCAGCTCACCAGATCGGATCCGTAGGGGGAACTATGGCTACACCTTC. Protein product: CASSPDRIRRGNYGYTF.

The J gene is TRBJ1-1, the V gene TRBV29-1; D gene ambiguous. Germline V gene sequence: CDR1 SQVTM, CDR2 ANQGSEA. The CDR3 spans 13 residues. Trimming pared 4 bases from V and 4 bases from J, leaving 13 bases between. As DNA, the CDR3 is TGCAGCGTTGTTCACCAGGATGGCACTGAAGCTTTCTTT. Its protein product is CSVVHQDGTEAFF.

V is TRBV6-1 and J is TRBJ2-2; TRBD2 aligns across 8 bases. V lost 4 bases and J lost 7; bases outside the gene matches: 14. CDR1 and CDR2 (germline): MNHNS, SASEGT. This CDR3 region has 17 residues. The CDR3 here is CASSARSSGRMSGELFF. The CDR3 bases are TGTGCCAGCAGTGCCCGTAGCAGCGGGAGAATGAGCGGGGAGCTGTTTTTT.

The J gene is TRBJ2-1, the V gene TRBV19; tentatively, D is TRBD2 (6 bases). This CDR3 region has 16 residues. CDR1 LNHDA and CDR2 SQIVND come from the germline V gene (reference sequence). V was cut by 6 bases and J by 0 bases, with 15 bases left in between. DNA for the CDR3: TGTGCCAGTAGCTTTGTCGCGGGGAGCTCCTACAATGAGCAGTTCTTC. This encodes CASSFVAGSSYNEQFF.

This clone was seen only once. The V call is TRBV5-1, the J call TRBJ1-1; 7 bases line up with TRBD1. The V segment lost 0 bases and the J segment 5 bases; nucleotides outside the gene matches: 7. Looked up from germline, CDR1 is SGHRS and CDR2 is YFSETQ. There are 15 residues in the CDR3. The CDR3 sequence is CASSLGQGVGTEAFF. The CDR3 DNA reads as TGCGCCAGCAGCTTGGGTCAGGGGGTGGGAACTGAAGCTTTCTTT.

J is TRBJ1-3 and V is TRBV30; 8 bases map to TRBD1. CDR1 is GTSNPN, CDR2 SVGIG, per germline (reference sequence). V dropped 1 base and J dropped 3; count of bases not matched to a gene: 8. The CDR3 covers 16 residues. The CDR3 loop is CAWSGNTGGFGNTIYF. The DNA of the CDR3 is TGTGCCTGGAGTGGAAATACAGGGGGATTTGGAAACACCATATATTTT.

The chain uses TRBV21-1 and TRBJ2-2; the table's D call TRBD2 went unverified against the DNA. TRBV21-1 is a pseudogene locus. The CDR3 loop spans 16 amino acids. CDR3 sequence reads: CASSTGTSGDTGELFF. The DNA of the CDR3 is TGTGCCAGCAGCACAGGGACTAGCGGAGACACCGGGGAGCTGTTTTTT.

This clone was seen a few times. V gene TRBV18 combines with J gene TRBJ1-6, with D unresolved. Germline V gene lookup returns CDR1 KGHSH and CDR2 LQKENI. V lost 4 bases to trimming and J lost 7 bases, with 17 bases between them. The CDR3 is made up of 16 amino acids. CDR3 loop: CASSLLTPGENSPLHF. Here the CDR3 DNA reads TGTGCCAGCTCACTTCTGACGCCCGGGGAGAATTCACCCCTCCACTTT.

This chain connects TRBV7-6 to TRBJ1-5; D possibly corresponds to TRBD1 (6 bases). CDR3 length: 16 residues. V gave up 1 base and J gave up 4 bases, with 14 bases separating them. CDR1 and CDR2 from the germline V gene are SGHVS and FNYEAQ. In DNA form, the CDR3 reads TGTGCCAGCAGCTTAGAGTCCTGGACAGCGAATCAGCCCCAGCATTTT. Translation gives CASSLESWTANQPQHF. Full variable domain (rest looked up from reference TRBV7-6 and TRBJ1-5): GAGVSQSPRYKVTKRGQDVALRCDPISGHVSLYWYRQALGQGPEFLTYFNYEAQQDKSGLPNDRFSAERPEGSISTLTIQRTEQRDSAMYRCASSLESWTANQPQHFGDGTRLSIL.

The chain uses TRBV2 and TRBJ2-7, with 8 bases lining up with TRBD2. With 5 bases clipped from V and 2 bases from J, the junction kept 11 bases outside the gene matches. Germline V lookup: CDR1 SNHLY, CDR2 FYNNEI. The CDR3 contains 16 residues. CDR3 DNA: TGTGCCAGCAGTATCATAAGCGGGAGAACGCCCTACGAGCAGTACTTC. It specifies CASSIISGRTPYEQYF.

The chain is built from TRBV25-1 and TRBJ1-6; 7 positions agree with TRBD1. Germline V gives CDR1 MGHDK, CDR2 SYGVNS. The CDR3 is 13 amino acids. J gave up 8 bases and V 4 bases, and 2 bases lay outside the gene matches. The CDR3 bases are TGTGCCAGCAGTGGACAGGGACATTCACCCCTCCACTTT. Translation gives CASSGQGHSPLHF.

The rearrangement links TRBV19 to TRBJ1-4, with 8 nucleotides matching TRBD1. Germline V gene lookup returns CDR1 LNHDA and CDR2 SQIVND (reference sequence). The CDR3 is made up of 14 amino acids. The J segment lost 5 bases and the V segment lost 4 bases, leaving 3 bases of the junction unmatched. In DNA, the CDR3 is TGTGCCAGTAGTAAGGACAGGGCCAATGAAAAACTGTTTTTT. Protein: CASSKDRANEKLFF.

CDR3 protein: CATSRDLDYLYEQYF. The CDR3 DNA is TGTGCCACCAGCAGAGATCTTGACTACCTCTACGAGCAGTACTTC. V and J are TRBV15 and TRBJ2-7; TRBD2 might be the D (5 bases). The CDR3 runs 15 residues. Germline assignment: CDR1 LNHNV and CDR2 YYDKDF (reference sequence). V was cut by 0 bases and J by 3 bases, with 12 bases left in between.

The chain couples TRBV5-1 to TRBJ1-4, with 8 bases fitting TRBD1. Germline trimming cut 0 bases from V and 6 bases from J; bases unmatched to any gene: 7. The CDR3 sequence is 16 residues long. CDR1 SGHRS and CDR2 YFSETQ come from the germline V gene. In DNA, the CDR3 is TGCGCCAGCAGCTTGGGACAGGGGACGGGACATGAAAAACTGTTTTTT. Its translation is CASSLGQGTGHEKLFF.

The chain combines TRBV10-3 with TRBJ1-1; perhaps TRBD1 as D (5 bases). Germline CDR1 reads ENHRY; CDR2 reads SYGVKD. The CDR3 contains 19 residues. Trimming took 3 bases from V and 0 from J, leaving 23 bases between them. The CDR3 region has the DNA TGTGCCATCAGTGAATACAGCCAGGGACTTCATCTTATGAACACTGAAGCTTTCTTT. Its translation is CAISEYSQGLHLMNTEAFF.

The CDR3 protein is CASRELPGLSSYEQYF. As DNA, the CDR3 is TGTGCCAGCAGGGAATTACCGGGACTTAGCTCCTACGAGCAGTACTTC. The rearrangement joins TRBV6-1 to TRBJ2-7, with a tentative D call TRBD2 (6 bases). The CDR3 spans 16 residues. The ends were cut back, 6 bases at V and 0 bases at J, with 18 bases in the middle. Germline values: CDR1 MNHNS, CDR2 SASEGT.

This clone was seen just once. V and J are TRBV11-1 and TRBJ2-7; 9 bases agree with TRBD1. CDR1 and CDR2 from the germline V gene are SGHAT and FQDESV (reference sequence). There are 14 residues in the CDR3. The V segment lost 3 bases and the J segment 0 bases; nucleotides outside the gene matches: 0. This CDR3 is CASSLTGGSYEQYF. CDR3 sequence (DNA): TGTGCCAGCAGCTTGACAGGGGGCTCCTACGAGCAGTACTTC.

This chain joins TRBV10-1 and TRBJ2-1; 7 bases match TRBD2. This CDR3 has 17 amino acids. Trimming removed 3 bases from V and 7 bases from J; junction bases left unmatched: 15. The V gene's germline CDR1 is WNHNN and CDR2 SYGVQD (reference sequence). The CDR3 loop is CASSERNSGWAENEQFF. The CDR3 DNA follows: TGCGCCAGCAGTGAAAGAAATAGCGGGTGGGCCGAGAATGAGCAGTTCTTC.

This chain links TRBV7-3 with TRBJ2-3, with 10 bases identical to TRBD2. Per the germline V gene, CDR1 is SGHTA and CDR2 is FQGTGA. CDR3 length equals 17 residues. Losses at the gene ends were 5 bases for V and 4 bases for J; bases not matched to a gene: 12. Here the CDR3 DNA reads TGTGCCAGCAGCCCGTCGGGTAGCGGGAGGAACCCAGATACGCAGTATTTT. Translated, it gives CASSPSGSGRNPDTQYF. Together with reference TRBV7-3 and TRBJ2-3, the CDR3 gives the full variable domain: GAGVSQTPSNKVTEKGKYVELRCDPISGHTALYWYRQSLGQGPEFLIYFQGTGAADDSGLPNDRFFAVRPEGSVSTLKIQRTERGDSAVYLCASSPSGSGRNPDTQYFGPGTRLTVL.

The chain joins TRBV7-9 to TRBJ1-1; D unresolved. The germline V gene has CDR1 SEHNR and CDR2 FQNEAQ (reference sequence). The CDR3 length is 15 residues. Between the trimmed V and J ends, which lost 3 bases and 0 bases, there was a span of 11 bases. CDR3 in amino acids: CASSFSGNMNTEAFF. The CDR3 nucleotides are TGTGCCAGCAGCTTCTCAGGAAACATGAACACTGAAGCTTTCTTT.

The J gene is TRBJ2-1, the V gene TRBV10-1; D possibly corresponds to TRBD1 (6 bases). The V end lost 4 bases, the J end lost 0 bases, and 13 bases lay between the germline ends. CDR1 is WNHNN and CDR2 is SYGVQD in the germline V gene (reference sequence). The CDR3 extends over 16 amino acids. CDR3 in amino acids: CASSGGHHSSYNEQFF. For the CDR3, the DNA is TGCGCCAGCAGTGGGGGACACCATAGCTCCTACAATGAGCAGTTCTTC.

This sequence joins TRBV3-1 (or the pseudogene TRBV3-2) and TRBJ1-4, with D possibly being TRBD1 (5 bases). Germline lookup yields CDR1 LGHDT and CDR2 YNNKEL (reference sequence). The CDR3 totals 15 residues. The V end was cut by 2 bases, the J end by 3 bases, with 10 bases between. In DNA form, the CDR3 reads TGTGCCAGCAGCCAACAGGGAGGGTCTAATGAAAAACTGTTTTTT. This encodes CASSQQGGSNEKLFF.

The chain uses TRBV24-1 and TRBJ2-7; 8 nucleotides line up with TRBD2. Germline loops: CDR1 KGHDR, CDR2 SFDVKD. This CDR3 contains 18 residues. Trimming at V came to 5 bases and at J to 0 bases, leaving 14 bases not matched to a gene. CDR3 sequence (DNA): TGTGCCACCAGTGCAACCTCCCGGGGCGGGACTAGCTCCTACGAGCAGTACTTC. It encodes CATSATSRGGTSSYEQYF.

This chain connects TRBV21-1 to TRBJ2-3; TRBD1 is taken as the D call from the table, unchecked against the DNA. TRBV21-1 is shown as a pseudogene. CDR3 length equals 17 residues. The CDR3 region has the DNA TGTGCCAGCAGCAAAGTCAGGGCGGCAGGGGGCACAGATACGCAGTATTTT. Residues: CASSKVRAAGGTDTQYF.

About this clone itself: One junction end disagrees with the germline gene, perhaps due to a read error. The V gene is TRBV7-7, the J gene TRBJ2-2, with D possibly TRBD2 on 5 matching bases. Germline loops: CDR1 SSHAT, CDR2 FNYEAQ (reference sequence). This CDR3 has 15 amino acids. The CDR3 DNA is TGTGCTAGCACCTCGAGGGCGCAAGGGACCGGGGAGCTGTTTTTT. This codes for CASTSRAQGTGELFF.